A selection of T cell receptor beta chains follows, all from one sample in a study of T cell responses to AZD1222 COVID-19 vaccine. Method: immunoSEQ multiplex PCR; TCRdb's copy keeps in-frame clones and lacks some. The table includes 130,000 to 150,000 clones, roughly nine tenths detected once. This specimen consisted of peripheral blood, obtained on day 0 of AZD1222 vaccination. Receptors originate from an adult in good health. Each CDR3 is given with its conserved first and last residue. Each record gives: clone size, V gene, J gene, D gene, CDR3 protein, CDR3 DNA. D genes are given only for firm matches. Size is stated for part of the rows, as once, few or many counts, or as a class when the clone is expanded.

-	TRBV19	TRBJ2-2	TRBD1	CASKPLGQSNTGELFF	TGTGCCAGTAAACCCTTGGGACAGTCGAACACCGGGGAGCTGTTTTTT
-	TRBV12-5	TRBJ2-2	-	CASGLGSWAGELFF	TGTGCTAGTGGTTTGGGTAGTTGGGCCGGGGAGCTGTTTTTT
-	TRBV18	TRBJ2-5	-	CASSPLRSGSVETQYF	TGTGCCAGCTCACCACTTCGGTCAGGTTCTGTTGAGACCCAGTACTTC
-	TRBV9	TRBJ2-1	TRBD2	CASSVGIAGGVHEQFF	TGTGCCAGCAGCGTAGGGATAGCGGGAGGAGTCCATGAGCAGTTCTTC
-	TRBV5-1	TRBJ2-1	TRBD1	CASSYSPQGDYNEQFF	TGCGCCAGCAGCTATTCACCTCAGGGGGACTACAATGAGCAGTTCTTC
-	TRBV4-1	TRBJ2-5	-	CASSPDGEETQYF	TGCGCCAGCAGCCCTGATGGTGAAGAGACCCAGTACTTC
few	TRBV6-5	TRBJ2-5	-	CASRDFWAEETQYF	TGTGCCAGCAGGGATTTTTGGGCCGAAGAGACCCAGTACTTC
-	TRBV30	TRBJ2-6	-	CAWSPKSSGANVLTF	TGTGCCTGGAGCCCGAAGAGCTCTGGGGCCAACGTCCTGACTTTC
once	TRBV10-3	TRBJ2-7	-	CAITAGSSYEQYF	TGTGCCATCACCGCGGGGAGCTCCTACGAGCAGTACTTC
few	TRBV7-8	TRBJ1-1	-	CASSLVLGNTEAFF	TGTGCCAGCAGCTTAGTGCTCGGAAACACTGAAGCTTTCTTT
-	TRBV6-5	TRBJ2-7	-	CASWQGRLYEQYF	TGTGCCAGCTGGCAGGGGCGCCTCTACGAGCAGTACTTC
-	TRBV19	TRBJ2-7	-	CASSIDSGINEQYF	TGTGCCAGTAGTATAGATTCAGGTATCAACGAGCAGTACTTC
-	TRBV5-1	TRBJ1-4	-	CASSFQGTDEKLFF	TGCGCCAGCAGCTTCCAGGGTACGGATGAAAAACTGTTTTTT
-	TRBV29-1	TRBJ2-7	TRBD1	CSVQKGQGVGEQYF	TGCAGCGTTCAGAAGGGACAGGGCGTAGGCGAGCAGTACTTC
-	TRBV27	TRBJ2-6	-	CASRPQGGNIGANVLTF	TGTGCCAGCAGACCACAGGGGGGGAATATTGGGGCCAACGTCCTGACTTTC
-	TRBV2	TRBJ1-4	-	CASSEAVQGSEKLFF	TGTGCCAGCAGTGAAGCGGTGCAGGGTAGCGAAAAACTGTTTTTT
-	TRBV7-2	TRBJ2-1	-	CASSLDGGRAGFF	TGTGCCAGCAGCTTAGATGGAGGCAGGGCCGGGTTCTTC
-	TRBV11-3	TRBJ2-7	-	CASSLRIGYEQYF	TGTGCTAGCAGCTTAAGAATCGGTTACGAGCAGTACTTC
-	TRBV19	TRBJ1-5	-	CASSISRGVSNQPQHF	TGTGCCAGTAGTATCAGCAGAGGGGTGAGCAATCAGCCCCAGCATTTT
few	TRBV5-1	TRBJ1-2	-	CASSDRQKIYGYTF	TGCGCCAGCAGCGATAGACAGAAGATCTATGGCTACACCTTC
-	TRBV5-8	TRBJ1-1	-	CASSFQIHTEAFF	TGTGCCAGCAGCTTTCAAATTCACACTGAAGCTTTCTTT
-	TRBV4-1	TRBJ2-5	TRBD1	CASSQEQFTGQGIQETQYF	TGCGCCAGCAGCCAAGAGCAGTTCACGGGACAGGGAATCCAAGAGACCCAGTACTTC
-	TRBV2	TRBJ1-2	TRBD1	CASRGQGSYGYTF	TGTGCCAGCAGGGGACAGGGTTCCTATGGCTACACCTTC
-	TRBV19	TRBJ1-2	-	CASIPQGRSYGYTF	TGTGCCAGTATCCCACAGGGAAGGAGCTATGGCTACACCTTC
few	TRBV11-2	TRBJ2-1	-	CASSLMGRDEQFF	TGTGCCAGCAGCTTAATGGGGCGGGATGAGCAGTTCTTC
-	TRBV11-2	TRBJ2-1	TRBD2	CASSLGLAGGLNEQFF	TGTGCCAGCAGCTTAGGACTAGCGGGAGGGCTCAATGAGCAGTTCTTC
-	TRBV5-1	TRBJ1-1	-	CASSFSGEKGTEAFF	TGCGCCAGCAGCTTTTCTGGGGAAAAAGGCACTGAAGCTTTCTTT
-	TRBV24-1	TRBJ2-3	-	CATSDRRTTDTQYF	TGTGCCACCAGTGACCGCCGGACTACAGATACGCAGTATTTT
-	TRBV2	TRBJ1-1	-	CASSESVNTEAFF	TGTGCCAGCAGTGAATCTGTGAACACTGAAGCTTTCTTT
-	TRBV25-1	TRBJ1-2	-	CASSESNQRRNYGYTF	TGTGCCAGCAGTGAATCCAACCAACGAAGGAACTATGGCTACACCTTC
-	TRBV18	TRBJ1-1	TRBD1	CASSLDRGNTEAFF	TGTGCCAGCTCACTCGACAGGGGGAACACTGAAGCTTTCTTT
-	TRBV4-1	TRBJ1-5	-	CASSPPTGAGNQPQHF	TGCGCCAGCAGCCCCCCGACGGGGGCAGGCAATCAGCCCCAGCATTTT
-	TRBV7-9	TRBJ2-6	-	CASSTGRLSGANVLTF	TGTGCCAGCAGCACGGGACGGCTCTCTGGGGCCAACGTCCTGACTTTC